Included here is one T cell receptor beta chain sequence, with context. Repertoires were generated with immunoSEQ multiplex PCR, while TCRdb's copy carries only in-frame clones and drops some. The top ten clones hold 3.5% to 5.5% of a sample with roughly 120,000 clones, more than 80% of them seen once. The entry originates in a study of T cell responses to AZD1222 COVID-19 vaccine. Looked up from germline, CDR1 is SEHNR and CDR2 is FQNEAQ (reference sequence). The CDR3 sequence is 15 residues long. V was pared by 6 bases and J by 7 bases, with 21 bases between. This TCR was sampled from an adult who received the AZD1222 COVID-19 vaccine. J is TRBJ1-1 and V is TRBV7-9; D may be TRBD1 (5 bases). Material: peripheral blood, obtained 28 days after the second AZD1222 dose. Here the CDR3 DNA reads TGTGCCAGCAGAAAAGAGGTCAGGGAGAGGGGTGAAGCTTTCTTT. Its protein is CASRKEVRERGEAFF.